The following is a T cell receptor (beta chain) sequence with its context. This clonotype was picked up a small number of times. The antigen it recognizes is unknown. Qualities for individual bases were not recorded, and no much larger clone is one base off. The data originate from a study of T cells in Graves' hyperthyroidism and ophthalmopathy (dated by TCRdb to the late 2010s). With regard to the full study: Peripheral blood was collected at initial diagnosis, before any treatment. Following sampling, methimazole starting at 30 mg daily was given to hyperthyroidism patients, and high-dose intravenous methylprednisolone was given to ophthalmopathy patients. Whether ophthalmopathy could be predicted prospectively was tested in an independent validation cohort made up of some 20 hyperthyroidism patients plus 17 patients who later progressed to ophthalmopathy. TCR Vbeta CDR3 sequencing of 130 to 150 peripheral blood samples (over 40 ophthalmopathy, 75 to 85 hyperthyroidism and around 17 progressor patients) is reported in the paper. To identify distinguishing TCR V-J signatures, a discovery cohort of about a hundred patients was used, comprising 40 to 45 with Graves' ophthalmopathy and around 60 with stable Graves' hyperthyroidism. The approximately 100 discovery patients were randomly divided into training and test sets at a 7:3 ratio. The study also compared thyroid tissue and blood T-cell repertoires from five or six Graves' hyperthyroidism patients.

Study-wide findings and limitations: Ophthalmopathy was separated from stable hyperthyroidism by a 13 V-J signature model, with 85% to 90% sensitivity and about 81% specificity obtained in cross-validation and 80%/75% obtained in testing. No statistical method was used to fix the sample size in advance, and group allocation was not hidden from the investigators. In validation, the model predicted progression to ophthalmopathy a median of roughly 6.2 months before onset, with approximately 70% sensitivity and around 76% specificity. Blood samples also contained most of the expanded thyroid clonotypes (frequency above 0.001), which suggests that blood repertoires may reflect thyroid immune responses.

Amplification of TCR beta CDR3 regions was carried out from RNA transcripts. The TCR CDR3 was subjected to a first round of RT-PCR using the HTBI primer set and the Qiagen OneStep RT-PCR kit. The libraries were constructed in a second round of multiplex PCR and then size-selected and purified. The libraries were sequenced on an Illumina HiSeq2000 using paired-end 100 bp reads. The original methods were these. SOAPnuke was used to process the raw data, with reads discarded if the reads contained adapters or uncalled bases, had a mean Phred below 15, or lacked an exact constant-primer or identifier match. High-quality paired reads were merged with COPE v1.2.5, and unique nucleotide sequences were defined as clonotypes. MiTCR v1.1 was used to align the clonotypes against IMGT TRBV, TRBD and TRBJ reference segments. The analysis included only V-J combinations with a frequency above 0.0001, which together covered 98% to 99.2% of the repertoires. A TCS score was defined as the ratio of F50 (clonal expansion) to E x V (chaos), with BLOSUM62-based TCRdist applied between CDR3 peptides within each V-J. Welch's t-statistics and random forest reduced around 520 V-J features to about 12, which were used in a naive Bayes classifier (R e1071). TCRdb applied fastp at Q25 and MiXCR to the public reads, then kept only in-frame beta chains. Identical CDR3 proteins give one entry, which carries the most common genes and DNA. The V and J calls come from TCRdb's annotation, not from the publication. Within this sample are around 280,000 distinct CDR3 sequences, with about 13% of them counted one time only. The ten largest clones take up 7% to 9% of the sample.

A patient counted as having stable Graves' hyperthyroidism if no progression to ophthalmopathy occurred over 18 months of follow-up. Hyperthyroidism patients were newly diagnosed, had a disease duration of under 2 months, and were aged 18 to 65 years. Any patient with an uncontrolled infection, another autoimmune disease, pregnancy or lactation was excluded. Diagnoses relied on clinical symptoms, serum thyroxine and TRAb, thyroid ultrasound and orbital computed tomography. PBMCs were isolated from about 9 ml of fresh peripheral blood by Ficoll-Paque density gradient centrifugation. Total RNA was extracted using Trizol reagent, and RNA quality was assessed on an Agilent 2100 Bioanalyzer. Spanning cysteine to phenylalanine, the CDR3 consists of 15 amino acids. Here the CDR3 DNA is all that survives: 45 bases in frame from base 1. The junction shows trimming of 5 bases on V and 2 bases on J, plus 12 bases between the germline ends.

This sequence was found in a woman between 40 and 50 years old with Graves' hyperthyroidism. Recombination joined TRBV12-3 or TRBV12-4 with TRBJ2-2; TRBD2 might be the D gene, on 6 matching bases. The sample was blood. For the CDR3, the sequence is CASSKGDSNTGELFF. The nucleotide sequence reads TGTGCCAGCAGTAAAGGGGACTCCAACACCGGGGAGCTGTTTTTT.